Below, 21 T cell receptor beta chains from the same sample are listed, as sequenced in a study of Tregs in tolerant kidney transplant recipients. Clones were sequenced by immunoSEQ multiplex PCR, and TCRdb holds only the in-frame ones, with some missing. The sample holds about 120,000 clones, 92% seen once. The sample was CD4+ T cells from blood. The receptor set was obtained from a human donor in good health.

Here the CDR3 reads CASRWTGGRNEKLFF. The DNA for the CDR3 is TGTGCCAGTAGATGGACAGGGGGCCGTAATGAAAAACTGTTTTTT. The rearrangement links TRBV19 to TRBJ1-4; 11 nucleotides line up with TRBD1. This CDR3 comprises 15 residues. V lost 6 bases, J lost 4 bases, and 4 bases stayed unmatched. In germline, CDR1 is LNHDA, CDR2 SQIVND (reference sequence).

The rearrangement links TRBV7-9 to TRBJ2-3; 12 bases align to TRBD2. The ends lost 0 bases at V and 2 bases at J; junction bases unmatched: 6. Germline CDR1 is SEHNR and CDR2 is FQNEAQ (reference sequence). The CDR3 consists of 18 residues. CDR3 in amino acids: CASSLARWTSGDTDTQYF. The CDR3 region has the DNA TGTGCCAGCAGCTTAGCGCGATGGACTAGCGGGGACACAGATACGCAGTATTTT.

The CDR3 region is CASSDRLAGRNEQFF. In DNA form, the CDR3 reads TGTGCCAGCAGCGACCGACTAGCGGGACGCAATGAGCAGTTCTTC. V usage is TRBV11-3 and J usage is TRBJ2-1; 11 nucleotides align to TRBD2. From germline, CDR1 is SGHNT and CDR2 YENEEA. The CDR3 is 15 amino acids. The junction had 6 bases not matched to a gene; V was cut back by 5 bases and J by 6 bases. Full variable domain (remainder filled in from reference TRBV11-3 and TRBJ2-1): EAGVVQSPRYKIIEKKQPVAFWCNPISGHNTLYWYLQNLGQGPELLIRYENEEAVDDSQLPKDRFSAERLKGVDSTLKIQPAELGDSAVYLCASSDRLAGRNEQFFGPGTRLTVL.

The chain couples TRBV21-1 to TRBJ1-2. TRBV21-1 is an annotated pseudogene. The CDR3 contains 15 residues. The CDR3 is CASSKWRTEIYGYTF. Here the CDR3 DNA reads TGTGCCAGCAGCAAATGGCGGACGGAGATCTATGGCTACACCTTC.

This clone came up once. The gene calls are TRBV2 and TRBJ1-6, with 8 bases aligning to TRBD1. This CDR3 region has 13 residues. Trimming at V came to 7 bases and at J to 8 bases, leaving 4 bases not matched to a gene. Germline V lookup: CDR1 SNHLY, CDR2 FYNNEI. The CDR3 DNA reads TGTGCCAGCAAGGACAGGGCTCATTCACCCCTCCACTTT. Protein sequence: CASKDRAHSPLHF.

This clone was detected only once. The chain has TRBV4-2 and TRBJ2-1, with D perhaps TRBD2 (5 bases). CDR3 length: 15 amino acids. From germline, CDR1 is LGHNA and CDR2 YNFKEQ. The V end lost 1 base, the J end lost 2 bases, and 9 bases lay between the germline ends. For the CDR3, the DNA is TGTGCCAGCAGCCAAGGATTTAGCGCCTACAATGAGCAGTTCTTC. Encoded protein: CASSQGFSAYNEQFF.

The rearrangement joins TRBV5-6 to TRBJ2-6; 8 nucleotides align to TRBD1. The germline V gene has CDR1 SGHDT and CDR2 YYEEEE. CDR3 length: 16 amino acids. Trimming removed 3 bases from V and 4 bases from J; junction bases left unmatched: 6. DNA for the CDR3: TGTGCCAGCAGCTATCAGGGGGCGCGAGGGGCCAACGTCCTGACTTTC. This sequence encodes CASSYQGARGANVLTF.

The chain carries TRBV5-6 and TRBJ2-3; 12 nucleotides match TRBD2. The CDR3 is 17 residues long. Germline CDR1 SGHDT, CDR2 YYEEEE. V dropped 4 bases and J dropped 0; count of bases not matched to a gene: 6. Here the CDR3 DNA reads TGTGCCAGCAGCCCAGGACTAGCGGGGACGAGCACAGATACGCAGTATTTT. Amino acids: CASSPGLAGTSTDTQYF.

The chain couples TRBV30 to TRBJ2-4; 12 bases align to TRBD2. Germline CDR1 is GTSNPN and CDR2 is SVGIG (reference sequence). J gave up 4 bases and V 5 bases, and 9 bases lay outside the gene matches. The CDR3 consists of 16 residues. The CDR3 protein is CAWGRLTSGRKNIQYF. In nucleotides, the CDR3 is TGTGCCTGGGGTAGGCTAACTAGCGGGAGGAAAAACATTCAGTACTTC.

The V gene is TRBV11-3, the J gene TRBJ2-3; TRBD1 aligns across 11 bases. CDR3 length equals 17 residues. Germline assignment: CDR1 SGHNT and CDR2 YENEEA. The V gene end was trimmed by 5 bases and the J gene end by 3 bases; junction bases not matched to a gene: 10. CDR3: CASSKGQGVRGTDTQYF. In nucleotides, the CDR3 is TGTGCCAGCAGCAAGGGACAGGGGGTTCGTGGGACAGATACGCAGTATTTT. The complete variable domain, with remaining parts taken from reference TRBV11-3 and TRBJ2-3, reads EAGVVQSPRYKIIEKKQPVAFWCNPISGHNTLYWYLQNLGQGPELLIRYENEEAVDDSQLPKDRFSAERLKGVDSTLKIQPAELGDSAVYLCASSKGQGVRGTDTQYFGPGTRLTVL.

The gene calls are TRBV7-6 and TRBJ1-3; tentatively, D is TRBD1 (6 bases). This CDR3 contains 16 residues. Germline V gene data show CDR1 as SGHVS and CDR2 as FNYEAQ. The V end lost 5 bases, the J end lost 0 bases, and 14 bases lay between the germline ends. CDR3 region: CASSPREGHSGNTIYF. The CDR3 region has the DNA TGTGCCAGCAGCCCCCGGGAGGGACACTCTGGAAACACCATATATTTT.

This rearrangement joins TRBV2 to TRBJ2-1, with 10 bases aligning to TRBD2. The CDR3 contains 14 residues. V lost 5 bases and J lost 7; bases outside the gene matches: 5. Germline CDR1 is SNHLY and CDR2 is FYNNEI. The CDR3 DNA reads TGTGCCAGCAGTCTCCTAGCGGGGGAAAATGAGCAGTTCTTC. It yields the protein CASSLLAGENEQFF.

This chain uses TRBV11-2 with TRBJ1-5; D is unresolved. With 1 base removed from V and 6 bases from J, the gap between germline ends came to 10 bases. The CDR3 consists of 14 residues. The germline V gene encodes CDR1 SGHAT and CDR2 FQNNGV. In DNA form, the CDR3 reads TGTGCCAGCAGCTTAGCAGGCAGGACTCAGCCCCAGCATTTT. This sequence encodes CASSLAGRTQPQHF.

The V call is TRBV28, the J call TRBJ2-3; 7 nucleotides agree with TRBD2. Germline trimming cut 6 bases from V and 3 bases from J; bases unmatched to any gene: 12. Looked up from germline, CDR1 is MDHEN and CDR2 is SYDVKM. This CDR3 region has 16 residues. CDR3 region: CASRNPLGGSTDTQYF. CDR3 DNA sequence: TGTGCCAGCAGAAACCCGCTGGGCGGGAGTACAGATACGCAGTATTTT.

The chain links TRBV4-2 to TRBJ2-3, with D maybe TRBD2 (5 bases). This CDR3 is built from 15 residues. V shed 4 bases and J shed 1 base, with 12 bases lying between them. Per germline, CDR1 LGHNA and CDR2 YNFKEQ. For the CDR3, the DNA is TGTGCCAGCAGCCTCCAAGGACTCGGCACAGATACGCAGTATTTT. Its translation: CASSLQGLGTDTQYF.

The J gene is TRBJ2-1, the V gene TRBV2, with TRBD2 matching over 8 bases. This CDR3 has 15 amino acids. CDR1 is SNHLY, CDR2 FYNNEI, per germline. The V gene end was trimmed by 7 bases and the J gene end by 8 bases; junction bases not matched to a gene: 13. The CDR3 region is CASTSAGGARDEQFF. DNA of the CDR3: TGTGCCAGCACCTCCGCCGGGGGGGCTCGGGATGAGCAGTTCTTC.

This clone has only a few counts. This chain uses TRBV9 with TRBJ1-5, with D uncertain. There are 14 residues in the CDR3. The germline V gene has CDR1 SGDLS and CDR2 YYNGEE. V was pared by 0 bases and J by 2 bases, with 6 bases between. CDR3 amino acids: CASSVGVGNQPQHF. The CDR3 coding sequence is TGTGCCAGCAGCGTAGGGGTCGGCAATCAGCCCCAGCATTTT.

V is TRBV27 and J is TRBJ1-1; D unresolved. Germline values: CDR1 MNHEY, CDR2 SMNVEV (reference sequence). This CDR3 has 14 residues. The germline V and J ends were trimmed by 0 bases and 0 bases, with 5 bases remaining between them. The DNA of the CDR3 is TGTGCCAGCAGTTTATCAGCTCTGAACACTGAAGCTTTCTTT. Translating gives CASSLSALNTEAFF.

The rearrangement joins TRBV5-4 to TRBJ2-5, with D unresolved. The CDR3 length is 14 residues. The germline V gene encodes CDR1 SGHNT and CDR2 YYREEE (reference sequence). Trimming took 0 bases from V and 4 from J, leaving 10 bases between them. The CDR3 nucleotides are TGTGCCAGCAGCTTGGGTACTGTCCGAGAGACCCAGTACTTC. Translation gives CASSLGTVRETQYF.

The chain carries TRBV11-2 and TRBJ1-2; tentative D call: TRBD1 (5 bases). V was shortened by 2 bases and J by 2 bases, with 9 bases between the two germline ends. The CDR3 loop spans 14 amino acids. Germline lookup yields CDR1 SGHAT and CDR2 FQNNGV. CDR3: CASSLSDTNYGYTF. The CDR3 DNA reads as TGTGCCAGCAGCTTATCGGACACAAACTATGGCTACACCTTC. The full variable domain, completed using reference TRBV11-2 and TRBJ1-2, is EAGVAQSPRYKIIEKRQSVAFWCNPISGHATLYWYQQILGQGPKLLIQFQNNGVVDDSQLPKDRFSAERLKGVDSTLKIQPAKLEDSAVYLCASSLSDTNYGYTFGSGTRLTVV.

This clone was counted only a few times. This rearrangement joins TRBV2 to TRBJ2-7; possibly TRBD1 for D (6 bases). V was trimmed by 6 bases and J by 1 base, leaving 10 bases between them. Germline V CDR1 and CDR2: SNHLY, FYNNEI. The CDR3 totals 13 residues. In nucleotides, the CDR3 is TGTGCCAGCAGCCGGACAGCGTCCTACGAGCAGTACTTC. As protein: CASSRTASYEQYF.